Included here is one T cell receptor beta chain sequence, with context. These data are taken from a study of blood T cell repertoires in COVID-19. Study as a whole: Material from acute and convalescent COVID-19 was sourced from the United States, Italy and Spain. T cells, B-cell-depleted T cells, or PBMCs provided the cDNA or gDNA that served as material.

Per the study methods: Reference gene primer amplification in the assay estimated nucleated cell counts. The method was immunoSEQ multiplex PCR; TCRdb's version includes in-frame clones alone and lacks a portion of them. V, J and clone size derive from that table, while D and trimming were established from the DNA sequence. The repertoire consists of about 70,000 clones, with approximately 80% occurring once and the leading ten covering roughly 16%. This CDR3 spans 14 amino acids. Germline-derived CDR1 and CDR2 are WSHSY and SAAADI. Trimming took off 0 bases at V and 5 bases at J, with 10 bases between the two ends.

This clonotype was sampled from a human donor in a cohort sampled during active COVID-19. V usage is TRBV10-2 and J usage is TRBJ1-1; TRBD1 is a possible D gene (5 bases). Sequencing was performed on peripheral blood. The CDR3 sequence is CASSESRVWTEAFF. CDR3 sequence (DNA): TGCGCCAGCAGTGAGTCCAGGGTATGGACTGAAGCTTTCTTT.